This is a list of T cell receptor beta chains from one sample in a study of cytomegalovirus exposure and HLA in healthy donors. Sequencing used immunoSEQ multiplex PCR; TCRdb keeps in-frame clones, though not all of them. This sample has a few hundred thousand clones, with approximately 79% found just once. The sample consisted of PBMCs. These receptors originate from a man between 18 and 29 years old in good health and CMV-seronegative. Both conserved end residues are part of each CDR3. A D gene is named only where the DNA matches it firmly. The size of a clone is reported for some rows only, either as once, few or many, or as a class for expanded clones.

D	V	size	J	DNA	CDR3
NA	TRBV30	once	TRBJ2-5	TGTGCCTGGGGGCTAGCGATACAAGAGACCCAGTACTTC	CAWGLAIQETQYF
NA	TRBV5-1	NA	TRBJ2-3	TGCGCCAGCAGCTTGGGCCAGGAGCAGTATTTT	CASSLGQEQYF
NA	TRBV6-6	NA	TRBJ1-3	TGTGCCAGCAGTTACTCACAGGGAGCCGGAAACACCATATATTTT	CASSYSQGAGNTIYF
NA	TRBV5-8	NA	TRBJ2-7	TGTGCCAGCAGCAATATCAGGACAGTGGGGGACGAGCAGTACTTC	CASSNIRTVGDEQYF
NA	TRBV18	NA	TRBJ1-1	TGTGCCAGCTCACCAGATCAAACAGCGAACACTGAAGCTTTCTTT	CASSPDQTANTEAFF
TRBD2	TRBV5-1	NA	TRBJ2-7	TGCGCCAGCAGCAACGGACTAGCGGGAGTGGGCGAGCAGTACTTC	CASSNGLAGVGEQYF
TRBD1	TRBV19	few	TRBJ2-5	TGTGCCAGTAGTATAGTTGGGAGGGACAGGGACCAAGAGACCCAGTACTTC	CASSIVGRDRDQETQYF
NA	TRBV23-1	NA	TRBJ2-2	TGCGCCACCCTTCGGACACACATAGTGAGCACCGGGGAGCTGTTTTTT	CATLRTHIVSTGELFF
NA	TRBV5-8	NA	TRBJ2-7	TGTGCCAGCAGCTTCGGCACAGTATACGAGCAGTACTTC	CASSFGTVYEQYF
TRBD1	TRBV19	NA	TRBJ2-2	TGTGCCAGTAGTACGGGACAGGGGGCGATCGGGGAGCTGTTTTTT	CASSTGQGAIGELFF